The 14 T cell receptor beta chains listed next were all sequenced from one sample in a study of cytomegalovirus exposure and HLA in healthy donors. 13 Jbeta primers and 60 Vbeta primers were used for the PCR. Using immunoSEQ multiplex PCR, the repertoire was profiled, and TCRdb retains in-frame clones only, with some absent. The table includes roughly 100,000 clones, 71% detected once. Source material: PBMCs. The source of these receptors is a female donor in good health and CMV-seronegative.

This clone showed up just a few times. The V and J genes are TRBV7-9 and TRBJ1-1, with D possibly matching TRBD1 (5 bases). Trimming removed 9 bases at V and 3 bases at J, with 20 bases between. Germline loops: CDR1 SEHNR, CDR2 FQNEAQ (reference sequence). The CDR3 runs to 15 residues. CDR3: CASSLVGQVDTEAFF. The DNA of the CDR3 is TGTGCCAGTTCATTGGTAGGACAAGTAGACACTGAAGCTTTCTTT.

The gene calls are TRBV6-6 and TRBJ1-5; tentatively, D is TRBD1 (5 bases). The CDR3 has 14 residues. The germline V gene has CDR1 MNHNY and CDR2 SVGAGI (reference sequence). With 2 bases removed from V and 2 bases from J, the gap between germline ends came to 7 bases. The CDR3 spells CASSYTGGNQPQHF. The DNA of the CDR3 is TGTGCCAGCAGTTACACGGGGGGCAATCAGCCCCAGCATTTT.

The genes are TRBV7-9 and TRBJ1-4; D is possibly TRBD1 (5 bases). The CDR3 loop spans 14 amino acids. V lost 2 bases and J lost 7, with 11 bases in between. Germline loops: CDR1 SEHNR, CDR2 FQNEAQ (reference sequence). CDR3 in amino acids: CASSLRGRGEKLFF. CDR3 DNA: TGTGCCAGCAGCTTACGGGGGAGGGGTGAAAAACTGTTTTTT.

This rearrangement joins TRBV2 to TRBJ2-7; 8 nucleotides match TRBD1. Germline V gives CDR1 SNHLY, CDR2 FYNNEI. The CDR3 spans 14 residues. The V gene end was trimmed by 3 bases and the J gene end by 6 bases; junction bases not matched to a gene: 7. CDR3 DNA: TGTGCCAGCAGTGAGGGCAGGGGGCCGGGCGAGCAGTACTTC. This gives the protein CASSEGRGPGEQYF.

This clone was picked up one time. The J gene is TRBJ2-1, the V gene TRBV27, with TRBD1 matching 8 bases. The trim removed 5 bases at V and 2 bases at J, leaving 8 bases unmatched. This CDR3 has 16 residues. CDR1 is MNHEY and CDR2 is SMNVEV in the germline V gene (reference sequence). The chain's CDR3 is CASSARTGLAYNEQFF. The CDR3 DNA follows: TGTGCCAGCAGTGCGAGGACAGGGTTAGCCTACAATGAGCAGTTCTTC.

Here the CDR3 DNA reads TGTGCCAGCAGCTTACAAGCGGGAGAGTGGGGGCAGTTCTTC. It codes for CASSLQAGEWGQFF. J is TRBJ2-1 and V is TRBV7-3; 8 nucleotides align to TRBD2. The V gene's germline CDR1 is SGHTA and CDR2 FQGTGA. With V trimmed by 2 bases and J by 12 bases, 9 bases remained unmatched. The CDR3 contains 14 residues.

This sequence joins TRBV6-1 and TRBJ2-3, with a possible D match to TRBD1 (5 bases). The germline V gene has CDR1 MNHNS and CDR2 SASEGT. The CDR3 spans 13 residues. V was shortened by 3 bases and J by 2 bases, with 6 bases between the two germline ends. The CDR3 region is CASSDGATDTQYF. The CDR3 nucleotides read TGTGCCAGCAGTGATGGGGCCACAGATACGCAGTATTTT.

The chain links TRBV7-8 to TRBJ2-5, with 9 bases that match TRBD2. Trimming removed 1 base from V and 1 base from J; junction bases left unmatched: 16. In germline, CDR1 is SGHVS, CDR2 FQNEAQ. This CDR3 contains 20 residues. The CDR3 sequence is CASSLGPRQAAGGSQETQYF. CDR3 sequence (DNA): TGTGCCAGCAGCTTAGGTCCCCGACAGGCCGCGGGAGGGTCCCAAGAGACCCAGTACTTC.

This chain uses TRBV5-1 with TRBJ2-7, with TRBD1 identical over 9 bases. The CDR3 sequence is 15 residues long. With V trimmed by 4 bases and J by 0 bases, 5 bases remained unmatched. Germline V lookup: CDR1 SGHRS, CDR2 YFSETQ. This CDR3 reads CASSNWTGVSYEQYF. DNA for the CDR3: TGCGCCAGCAGCAACTGGACAGGGGTCTCCTACGAGCAGTACTTC.

This sequence joins TRBV7-9 and TRBJ2-5, with a weak D call TRBD2 (6 bases). This CDR3 has 16 amino acids. V shed 5 bases and J shed 0 bases, with 16 bases lying between them. Germline V CDR1 and CDR2: SEHNR, FQNEAQ (reference sequence). CDR3 DNA: TGTGCCAGCAGCCCACGTTCGGGACTGGACCAAGAGACCCAGTACTTC. It encodes CASSPRSGLDQETQYF.

The chain recombines TRBV15 with TRBJ2-2; D remains unclear. CDR1 and CDR2 (germline): LNHNV, YYDKDF (reference sequence). V lost 5 bases and J 6 bases, leaving 13 bases between the germline ends. This CDR3 has 14 amino acids. The CDR3: CATSPRRGSGELFF. CDR3 DNA: TGTGCCACCAGCCCCCGGAGAGGATCCGGGGAGCTGTTTTTT.

This clone has only one observation. The V gene is TRBV5-6, the J gene TRBJ2-7, with D unclear. CDR1 and CDR2 from the germline V gene are SGHDT and YYEEEE. The V end lost 0 bases, the J end lost 3 bases, and 7 bases lay between the germline ends. The CDR3 is 13 amino acids. The CDR3, as DNA: TGTGCCAGCAGCTTGGGGAGAAACTACGAGCAGTACTTC. This translates into CASSLGRNYEQYF.

The J gene is TRBJ2-1, the V gene TRBV11-3; TRBD2 agrees at 9 bases. In germline, CDR1 is SGHNT, CDR2 YENEEA. The ends lost 7 bases at V and 0 bases at J; junction bases unmatched: 4. There are 15 residues in the CDR3. CDR3 bases: TGTGCCAGCAAGACTAGCGGACGCTCCTACAATGAGCAGTTCTTC. It yields the protein CASKTSGRSYNEQFF.

The CDR3 DNA reads as TGTGCCAGCAGTCCTCCTCGGTCCGGAGGCTCTGGGGCCAACGTCCTGACTTTC. This translates into CASSPPRSGGSGANVLTF. The chain links TRBV28 to TRBJ2-6; the D gene is possibly TRBD2 (5 bases). This CDR3 comprises 18 residues. Germline V lookup: CDR1 MDHEN, CDR2 SYDVKM. V dropped 5 bases and J dropped 0 bases, with 17 bases sitting between them.